The 13 T cell receptor beta chains reported below all come from one sample, sequenced in a study of regulatory T cells in long-lasting Graves disease (dated by TCRdb to the early 2020s). Reading the label with the study, this specimen's time point is: newly diagnosed GD, antithyroid drugs for less than 3 months. For both TCR sequencing and RNA sequencing, RNA was extracted from PBMCs in TRIzol. The library was generated by multiplex PCR. The sample was run on an Illumina HiSeq 4000. To build TCR beta libraries, CDR3 regions were amplified by Arm-PCR using iRepertoire HTBI primers. In-frame beta chains were kept once TCRdb had trimmed the public reads at Q25 with fastp and called clones with MiXCR. Entries that share a CDR3 protein sequence are merged under the most common genes and DNA. For this sample the table gives about 430,000 distinct CDR3 sequences, of which about 15% were detected only once. Approximately 7.8% of the sample is held by the ten biggest clonotypes.

The sample also formed part of further work on T cells in Graves' hyperthyroidism and ophthalmopathy.

The sample in question was peripheral blood mononuclear cells (PBMCs), obtained at new diagnosis, from a patient treated with antithyroid drugs. Receptors originate from a middle-aged woman with Graves disease. Donor details come from another sample of the same person, matched by shared clones.

This clonotype was recorded many times. The J gene is TRBJ1-1, the V gene TRBV12-5; the D is unclear. This CDR3 has 11 amino acids. Germline CDR1 reads LGHNT; CDR2 reads FRNRAP. V was clipped by 7 bases and J by 2 bases, with 5 bases between them. CDR3 in DNA: TGTGCTAGTGCCATCAACACTGAAGCTTTCTTT. Protein product: CASAINTEAFF.

This clonotype was counted at least ten times. The J gene is TRBJ1-1, the V gene TRBV6-1; TRBD1 agrees at 8 bases. Germline loops: CDR1 MNHNS, CDR2 SASEGT. After removal of 6 bases from V and 2 bases from J, the junction contained 8 bases not matched to a gene. This CDR3 is 15 amino acids long. The CDR3 loop is CASSRAGGDNTEAFF. The CDR3 DNA reads TGTGCCAGCAGCAGGGCAGGGGGCGACAACACTGAAGCTTTCTTT.

This clonotype was seen repeatedly, ten times or more. V usage is TRBV12-3 or TRBV12-4 and J usage is TRBJ2-1; D ambiguous. CDR3 length equals 15 residues. V was pared by 3 bases and J by 8 bases, with 17 bases between. The DNA of the CDR3 is TGTGCCAGCAGTTTCGTTCGAACGCGAGTTGATGAGCAGTTCTTC. Its protein is CASSFVRTRVDEQFF.

The rearrangement links TRBV6-1 to TRBJ2-5, with 10 bases identical to TRBD1. The length of the CDR3 is 15 residues. The V and J ends lost 5 bases and 1 base, in that order; junction bases with no gene match: 4. Germline CDR1 and CDR2: MNHNS and SASEGT. The CDR3 DNA reads TGTGCCAGCAGTCCCGGGACAGGGGCCCAAGAGACCCAGTACTTC. This encodes CASSPGTGAQETQYF.

On this clonotype itself: A read error may explain this, as a much larger clone is one base away. The CDR3 DNA reads TGTGCCAGCAGCCTGGGAACCGGACGGCGACAACTTAATGAGCAGTTCTTC. Amino acids: CASSLGTGRRQLNEQFF. V and J are TRBV7-2 and TRBJ2-5; the D is unclear. The J call may be mistaken, given a closer DNA end match to TRBJ2-1. Germline V gives CDR1 SGHTA, CDR2 FQGNSA. The CDR3 is 17 amino acids.

This clonotype was counted between two and nine times. The chain uses TRBV18 and TRBJ2-7, with TRBD1 identical over 7 bases. The CDR3 loop spans 13 amino acids. V gave up 6 bases and J gave up 6 bases; unmatched junction bases: 8. Germline-derived CDR1 and CDR2 are KGHSH and LQKENI. CDR3: CASSGTEAGEQYF. The CDR3 coding sequence is TGTGCCAGCTCCGGGACAGAGGCCGGCGAGCAGTACTTC.

This clonotype was seen a few times. The rearrangement uses TRBV20-1 and TRBJ2-2; D possibly corresponds to TRBD2 (6 bases). Looked up from germline, CDR1 is DFQATT and CDR2 is SNEGSKA (reference sequence). The CDR3 loop spans 16 amino acids. Trimming took off 0 bases at V and 5 bases at J, with 16 bases between the two ends. CDR3 in amino acids: CSAREGGSSGTGELFF. CDR3 nucleotide sequence: TGCAGTGCTAGAGAAGGAGGGAGTTCGGGGACCGGGGAGCTGTTTTTT.

Many counts were recorded for this clonotype. The rearrangement links TRBV12-3 or TRBV12-4 to TRBJ2-3, with TRBD2 matching over 8 bases. Trimming cost V 2 bases and J 6 bases; bases outside gene matches: 7. This CDR3 contains 15 residues. In nucleotides, the CDR3 is TGTGCCAGCAGTTTAAAGTTACTAGCGGAGGATACGCAGTATTTT. Translated, it gives CASSLKLLAEDTQYF.

This clonotype appeared many times. The gene calls are TRBV9 and TRBJ2-7; either TRBD1 or TRBD2 may fit D (5 bases each). CDR3 size: 15 residues. V dropped 3 bases and J dropped 2 bases, with 15 bases sitting between them. Germline CDR1 and CDR2: SGDLS and YYNGEE. In DNA form, the CDR3 reads TGTGCCAGCAGCGCACAGGCGTCGGGGACCTACGAGCAGTACTTC. Its protein is CASSAQASGTYEQYF. The full variable domain, rest sourced from reference TRBV9 and TRBJ2-7, is DSGVTQTPKHLITATGQRVTLRCSPRSGDLSVYWYQQSLDQGLQFLIQYYNGEERAKGNILERFSAQQFPDLHSELNLSSLELGDSALYFCASSAQASGTYEQYFGPGTRLTVT.

The CDR3 region has the DNA TGTGCCAGCAGCCTCCAGACTAGTCGGGATGAGCAGTTCTTC. Amino acid sequence: CASSLQTSRDEQFF. The V call is TRBV9, the J call TRBJ2-1; possibly TRBD2 for D (6 bases). V was cut by 4 bases and J by 8 bases, with 16 bases left in between. The CDR3 is 14 residues long. Looked up from germline, CDR1 is SGDLS and CDR2 is YYNGEE. The full variable domain, completed using reference TRBV9 and TRBJ2-1, is DSGVTQTPKHLITATGQRVTLRCSPRSGDLSVYWYQQSLDQGLQFLIQYYNGEERAKGNILERFSAQQFPDLHSELNLSSLELGDSALYFCASSLQTSRDEQFFGPGTRLTVL.

This clonotype was recorded many times. The V gene is TRBV12-3 or TRBV12-4, the J gene TRBJ2-7; TRBD1 matches 10 bases. V dropped 4 bases and J dropped 1; count of bases not matched to a gene: 1. This CDR3 region has 14 residues. CDR3 protein: CASSWTGGSYEQYF. CDR3 DNA sequence: TGTGCCAGCAGTTGGACAGGGGGTTCCTACGAGCAGTACTTC.

This clonotype has more than one count but fewer than ten. The rearrangement joins TRBV18 to TRBJ2-7; D is possibly TRBD1 or TRBD2 (5 bases each). This CDR3 spans 17 amino acids. V shed 2 bases and J shed 5 bases, with 22 bases lying between them. The germline gives CDR1 KGHSH, CDR2 LQKENI. CDR3 bases: TGTGCCAGCTCACCAGGGGACGGAGGCCCCAGACTGAACGAGCAGTACTTC. This codes for CASSPGDGGPRLNEQYF. Supplemented by reference TRBV18 and TRBJ2-7, the full variable domain reads NAGVMQNPRHLVRRRGQEARLRCSPMKGHSHVYWYRQLPEEGLKFMVYLQKENIIDESGMPKERFSAEFPKEGPSILRIQQVVRGDSAAYFCASSPGDGGPRLNEQYFGPGTRLTVT.

In its sample, this clonotype was seen a few times. The rearrangement uses TRBV3-1 and TRBJ2-2; 8 positions match TRBD1. The CDR3 runs to 14 residues. The trim removed 5 bases at V and 6 bases at J, leaving 5 bases unmatched. Germline assignment: CDR1 LGHDT and CDR2 YNNKEL (reference sequence). CDR3 DNA: TGTGCCAGCAGCGGGCGACAGGGGTCCGGGGAGCTGTTTTTT. As protein: CASSGRQGSGELFF.